This T cell receptor beta chain was sequenced during a study of cytomegalovirus exposure and HLA in healthy donors (dated 2017 in TCRdb). Turning to the overall study: An earlier analysis of several hundred of the donors reported 250 to 300 Gb of sequence data and 90 million to 120 million unique TCR beta sequences obtained from around 190 million T cells. Approximately 300 gigabases of sequencing data and 91 million or so unique TCR sequences made up an early release that covered roughly 670 HLA-typed donors. Of the roughly 400 genotyped donors, 65% to 90% fell in the genetic ancestry cluster associated with self-reported Caucasian donors. The study was designed to test whether signatures of past pathogen exposure could be identified by cataloging public T cell receptors. The T cell repertoires of 666 subjects were profiled by immunosequencing and related to cytomegalovirus serostatus. In addition to the first cohort of about 650 subjects, a separate validation cohort of around 110 different subjects was used. To predict cytomegalovirus infection status, the study combined high-throughput TCR immunosequencing, statistical association of individual TCRs with disease status, and machine learning. A later analysis re-analyzed previously published TCR beta repertoires from 500 to 700 donors and added high-resolution HLA genotyping to study TCR occurrence patterns. In the later analysis, no new phenotypic data were used to find candidate immune exposures; instead, reliance was placed on TCR beta sequences and their occurrence across donors. An earlier analysis of fewer than 700 of the donors applied high-throughput TCR beta sequencing to assess whether each TCR beta V gene segment acted as functional or pseudogenic. Alongside the repertoire data, information on donor age, sex, ethnicity and CMV serostatus was compiled. In a later genetic analysis, genome-wide SNP genotypes for about 65% of the roughly 700 donors were used, and that subset was treated as a discovery cohort. Every discovery cohort repertoire had been produced on one sequencing platform. HLA typing included class I and class II loci at four-digit resolution. Typing coverage differed by locus: A, B, C, DRB1 and DQB1 were typed in roughly 629-630 donors, DQA1 in 500 to 550, DPA1 in 600 to 610, and DPB1 in just under 480. Roughly five DR-DQ haplotypes were handled as single units for association and clustering, since linkage in the cohort was strong. Among around 400 genotyped donors of the cohort, an average of approximately 240,000 unique TCR beta nucleotide sequences was sequenced per donor, of which approximately 19% were non-productive. Paper-wide results and their limitations: Cytomegalovirus status was reported to be diagnosed by the classifier with high specificity and sensitivity in both the original and validation cohorts. Most CMV-associated TCR beta chains appeared to be HLA-restricted in a later analysis, and the HLA associations seemed to be driven largely by CMV exposure. Strong co-occurrence of HLA alleles, especially DR and DQ, made assigning TCR associations to individual alleles difficult. Because HLA typing was unavailable for some donors at each locus, only the typed subset was used in association tests. The presence/absence analyses assumed that sequencing depth was roughly uniform across donors, and that assumption may not be true. The study listed 150 to 200 TCR beta chains as associated with cytomegalovirus. CMV serostatus was the only immune exposure information available for the cohort. Across donors, most TCR sequences were observed very rarely, whereas some public TCRs were present in many individuals. In vitro tests confirmed that a few of the cytomegalovirus-associated TCR beta chains recognize cytomegalovirus antigens. In an earlier analysis of fewer than 750 of the donors, most TCR beta V segments were observed in productive rearrangements about 87% or about 30% of the time, broadly matching IMGT annotations. In a later analysis, several top co-occurrence clusters were reported to appear linked to parvovirus B19, influenza, CMV and Epstein-Barr virus. A later analysis found that HLA-associated TCR beta chains were more clonally expanded and had lower generation probabilities than equally common non-associated chains. A further reported finding was that TCR beta sequences accurately predicted the HLA-A and HLA-B alleles for most subjects in the first cohort. The authors suggested that the approach could potentially be extended to other disease states and immunological phenotypes. A group of highly shared sequence variants was considered likely to be a technical artifact of the sequencing pipeline. Because the 87-base-pair reads could not distinguish some IMGT-functional V segments, including TRBV6-2 and TRBV6-3, those segments were excluded. Only TCR beta chains were sequenced in this cohort, and the absence of alpha or paired-chain data limited detectable features. In a later analysis, some 18,000 TCR beta sequences were associated with specific HLA alleles at a false discovery rate of 0.05. In a later genetic analysis, fewer N-insertions in productive TCRs were reported among donors in an Asian-associated ancestry cluster than the approximately 630-donor mean. Because counts were too low, more than 15 rarely observed V segments, including chromosome 9 orphons, were left out of the earlier analysis of approximately 500 of the donors. Correlated functional status among segregating V segments might be attributable to linkage disequilibrium, but an unknown experimental factor could not be ruled out. An association between a missense DCLRE1C variant and V-gene and J-gene trimming of TCR beta chains was found in a later genetic analysis and replicated in an independent cohort. A later analysis found that TCR association rates varied across HLA loci, with DRB1 alleles showing the most associated TCRs and HLA-C alleles the fewest.

Comment on this clone: It has no known antigen specificity. Base qualities are not recorded, but no much larger clone differs from it by a single base.

The library was prepared using the immunoSEQ multiplex PCR assay. A mixture of 60 forward primers for TCR Vbeta segments and 13 reverse primers for TCR Jbeta segments was used in the multiplex PCR. The CDR3 region of rearranged TCR beta genes was amplified from genomic DNA with a multiplex PCR assay. Amplified TCR beta libraries were sequenced as 87-base-pair reads on the Illumina HiSeq System. The original methods were these. Across the 500 to 700 repertoires, a later analysis counted some 80 million unique TCR beta chains, roughly 11 million of which were shared by at least two donors. Raw reads were error-corrected and collapsed into unique sequences with a nearest-neighbor algorithm that merged closely related sequences to remove PCR and sequencing errors. V, D and J gene segments were assigned by aligning CDR3 sequences to IMGT reference sequences. For a sequence to be retained, at least a six-nucleotide match to both a V gene segment and a J gene segment was required. Rearrangements were classified as productive when the CDR3 lacked stop codons and remained in frame with V and J, and all other rearrangements were classified as non-productive. CDR3 was defined according to IMGT convention as the region running from the second conserved V-encoded cysteine to the conserved J-encoded phenylalanine. In an earlier analysis of approximately 500 of the donors, sequences lacking an unambiguous match to a single V gene segment were excluded. In an earlier analysis of 500 to 750 of the donors, V segments were called functional above 56.7% productive rearrangements and were called segregating when the between-donor standard deviation exceeded 5%. A statistical classification framework was developed to diagnose cytomegalovirus status using the catalog of TCR beta chain sequences. In a later analysis, V and J genes were assigned by comparing TCR nucleotide sequences against IMGT/GENE-DB human TR gene sequences. Using the TCRdist pipeline, a later analysis assigned CDR3 sequences along with most-parsimonious VDJ recombination scenarios. In a later analysis, each TCR beta chain was defined by its CDR3 amino acid sequence together with its V-gene family, and reads without a unique V-gene family were excluded. To address suspected cross-contamination and a sequencing artifact, a later analysis removed under 600 highly shared, low-generation-probability nucleotide sequences. A later analysis calculated a clonal expansion index for each public chain from normalized within-repertoire ranks of inferred template counts. In a later analysis, generation probabilities were computed using a VDJ recombination model fitted to out-of-frame rearrangements, and the results were checked against IGoR. Hypergeometric tests were used in a later analysis to score TCR-TCR, TCR-HLA and TCR-CMV co-occurrence, with a repertoire-size bias correction applied to the TCR pairs. A later analysis estimated false discovery rates by permuting HLA or CMV assignments 20 times. In a later analysis, co-occurring TCRs were grouped with DBSCAN, and TCRdist sequence similarity was added when clustering was performed within HLA-allele-positive subsets. Repertoires with fewer than 30,000 or more than 120,000 public chains, plus five repertoires with anomalous nucleotide sharing, were excluded from co-occurrence clustering. As stored in TCRdb, this immuneACCESS dataset retains in-frame rearrangements with V and J assigned. A fraction of the clones does not appear; measured against another copy, unresolved V genes explain less than half of the discrepancy, and the remainder lacks a known reason. Clone size and V and J calls were adopted from that table, with D and trimming inferred from the DNA. The sample includes around 100,000 clones, with roughly 66% observed a single time. Of the sample, roughly 2% is held by the ten largest clones.

The germline V gene encodes CDR1 MNHEY and CDR2 SVGAGI. Spanning cysteine to phenylalanine, the CDR3 consists of 15 amino acids. Just CDR3 DNA is preserved here, 45 bases in frame from base 1. Relative to germline, V is 2 bases shorter and J is 1 base shorter, with 11 bases between their ends. In total, approximately 690 healthy bone marrow donors made up the cohort. Cohort members were all nominally healthy when sampled, although unrecorded immune exposures were likely present. The donor was CMV seronegative and was included in the group of several hundred seronegative cohort members. A peripheral blood sample was provided by each donor, and peripheral blood mononuclear cells were used for TCR beta sequencing. The Qiagen DNeasy Blood Extraction Kit was used to extract genomic DNA from the blood cell samples.

The sequenced sample consisted of PBMCs. This TCR came from a woman aged 25 to 45 in good health and CMV-seronegative. The chain couples TRBV6-5 to TRBJ1-2, with TRBD1 as a weak D call on 6 bases. This receptor carries the CDR3 CASSYAQGYNYGYTF. The DNA reads as follows: TGTGCCAGCAGTTACGCACAGGGTTATAACTATGGCTACACCTTC.